This T cell receptor (beta chain) was obtained from a study of shared clonotypes between healthy human individuals. Findings and limits, study-wide: Researchers sampled only blood; tissue repertoires likely differ. Estimated richness was generally greater in naive than memory subsets.

Germline V gene lookup returns CDR1 MNHEY and CDR2 SMNVEV (reference sequence). V was pared by 5 bases and J by 0 bases, with 9 bases between. CDR3 size: 14 residues. Researchers divided each subset's genomic DNA evenly across several immunoSEQ plates. TCRdb's table, derived via immunoSEQ multiplex PCR, lists solely in-frame clones and lacks some. This sample carries 1.5 million to 2.5 million clones, roughly 95% of them seen once, and the ten largest clones take more than 0.9%. Naive CD8 cells, CD45RO-negative and positively selected for CCR7, excluded terminally differentiated effector memory CD45RA+ cells. Regarding this clone: Antigen unknown.

The clonotype was recovered from a man between 18 and 29 years old in good health. The sample was naive CD8+ T cells sorted from blood. V gene TRBV27 combines with J gene TRBJ2-3; D may correspond to TRBD1 or TRBD2 (5 bases each). CDR3 protein: CASSRDRSTDTQYF. CDR3 DNA sequence: TGTGCCAGCAGTAGGGACCGGAGCACAGATACGCAGTATTTT.